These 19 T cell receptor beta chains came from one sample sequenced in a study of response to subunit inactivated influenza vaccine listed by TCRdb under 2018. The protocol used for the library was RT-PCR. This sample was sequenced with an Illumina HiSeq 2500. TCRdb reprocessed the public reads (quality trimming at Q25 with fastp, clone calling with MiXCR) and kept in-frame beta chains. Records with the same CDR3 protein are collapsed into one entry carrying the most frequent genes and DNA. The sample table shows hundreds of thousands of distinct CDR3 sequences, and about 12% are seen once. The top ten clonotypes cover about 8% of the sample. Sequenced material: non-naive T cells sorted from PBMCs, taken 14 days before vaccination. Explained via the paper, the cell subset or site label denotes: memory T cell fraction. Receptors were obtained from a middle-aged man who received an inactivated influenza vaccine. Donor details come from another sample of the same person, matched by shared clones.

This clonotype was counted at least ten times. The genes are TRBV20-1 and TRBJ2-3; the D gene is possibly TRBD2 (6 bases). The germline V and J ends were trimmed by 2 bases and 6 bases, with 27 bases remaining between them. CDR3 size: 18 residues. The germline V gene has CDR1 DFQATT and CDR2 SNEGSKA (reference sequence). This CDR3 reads CSARPWGDAHLTRDTQYF. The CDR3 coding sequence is TGCAGTGCTAGACCGTGGGGGGACGCGCATCTAACCAGGGATACGCAGTATTTT.

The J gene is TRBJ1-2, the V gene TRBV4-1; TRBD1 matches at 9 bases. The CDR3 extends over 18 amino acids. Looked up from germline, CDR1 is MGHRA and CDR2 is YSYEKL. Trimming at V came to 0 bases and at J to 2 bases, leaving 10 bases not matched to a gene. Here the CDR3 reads CASSQDIGQGISNYGYTF. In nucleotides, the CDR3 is TGCGCCAGCAGCCAAGATATCGGACAGGGGATATCAAACTATGGCTACACCTTC.

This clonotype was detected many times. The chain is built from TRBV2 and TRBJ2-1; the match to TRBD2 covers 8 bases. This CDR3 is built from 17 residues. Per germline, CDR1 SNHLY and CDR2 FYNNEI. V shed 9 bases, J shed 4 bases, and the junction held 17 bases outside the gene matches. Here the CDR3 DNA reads TGTGCCAGTAGACCCCCCTCTGGCGGGGGGCGATACAATGAGCAGTTCTTC. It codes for CASRPPSGGGRYNEQFF.

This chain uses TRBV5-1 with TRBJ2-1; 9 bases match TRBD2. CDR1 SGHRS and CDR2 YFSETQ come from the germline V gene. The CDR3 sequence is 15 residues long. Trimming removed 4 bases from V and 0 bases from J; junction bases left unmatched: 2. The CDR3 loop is CASSRTSDSYNEQFF. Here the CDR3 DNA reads TGCGCCAGCAGCAGGACTAGCGACTCCTACAATGAGCAGTTCTTC.

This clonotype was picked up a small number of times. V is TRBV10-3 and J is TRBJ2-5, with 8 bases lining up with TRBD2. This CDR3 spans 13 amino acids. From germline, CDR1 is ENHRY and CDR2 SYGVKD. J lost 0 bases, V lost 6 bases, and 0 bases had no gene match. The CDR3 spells CAISGGDQETQYF. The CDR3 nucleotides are TGTGCCATCAGCGGGGGGGACCAAGAGACCCAGTACTTC.

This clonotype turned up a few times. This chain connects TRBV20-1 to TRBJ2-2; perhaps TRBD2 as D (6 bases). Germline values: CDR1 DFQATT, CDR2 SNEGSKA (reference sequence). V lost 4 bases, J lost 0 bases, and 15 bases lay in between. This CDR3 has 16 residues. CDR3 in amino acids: CSAKGTANANTGELFF. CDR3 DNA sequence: TGCAGTGCTAAGGGGACTGCTAACGCGAACACCGGGGAGCTGTTTTTT.

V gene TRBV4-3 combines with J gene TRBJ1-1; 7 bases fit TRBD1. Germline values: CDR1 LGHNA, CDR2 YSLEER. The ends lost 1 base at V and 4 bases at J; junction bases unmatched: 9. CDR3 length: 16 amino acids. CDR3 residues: CASSQGWSQGGTEAFF. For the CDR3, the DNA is TGCGCCAGCAGCCAAGGGTGGTCTCAGGGGGGCACTGAAGCTTTCTTT.

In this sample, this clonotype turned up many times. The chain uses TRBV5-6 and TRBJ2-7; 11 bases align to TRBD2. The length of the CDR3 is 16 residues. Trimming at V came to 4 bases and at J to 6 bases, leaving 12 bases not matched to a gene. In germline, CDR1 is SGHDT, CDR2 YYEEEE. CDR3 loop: CASSTNQLAGVFEQYF. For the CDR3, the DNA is TGTGCCAGCAGCACGAACCAACTAGCGGGAGTCTTCGAGCAGTACTTC. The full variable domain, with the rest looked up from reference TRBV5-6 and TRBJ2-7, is DAGVTQSPTHLIKTRGQQVTLRCSPKSGHDTVSWYQQALGQGPQFIFQYYEEEERQRGNFPDRFSGHQFPNYSSELNVNALLLGDSALYLCASSTNQLAGVFEQYFGPGTRLTVT.

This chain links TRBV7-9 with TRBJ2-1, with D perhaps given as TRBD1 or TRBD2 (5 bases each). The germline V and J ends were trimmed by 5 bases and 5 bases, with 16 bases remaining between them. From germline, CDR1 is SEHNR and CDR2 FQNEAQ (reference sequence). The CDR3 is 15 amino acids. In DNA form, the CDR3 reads TGTGCCAGCAGCCCCTACGGGACGGCCCACAATGAGCAGTTCTTC. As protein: CASSPYGTAHNEQFF.

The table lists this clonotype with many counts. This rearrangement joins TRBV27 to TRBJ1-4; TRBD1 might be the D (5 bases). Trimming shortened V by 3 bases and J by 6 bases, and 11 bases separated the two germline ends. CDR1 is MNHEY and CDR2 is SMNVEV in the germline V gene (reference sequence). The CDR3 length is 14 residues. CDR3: CASSFRGLDEKLFF. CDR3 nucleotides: TGTGCCAGCAGTTTTCGGGGGTTAGATGAAAAACTGTTTTTT. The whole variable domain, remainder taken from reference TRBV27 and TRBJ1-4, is EAQVTQNPRYLITVTGKKLTVTCSQNMNHEYMSWYRQDPGLGLRQIYYSMNVEVTDKGDVPEGYKVSRKEKRNFPLILESPSPNQTSLYFCASSFRGLDEKLFFGSGTQLSVL.

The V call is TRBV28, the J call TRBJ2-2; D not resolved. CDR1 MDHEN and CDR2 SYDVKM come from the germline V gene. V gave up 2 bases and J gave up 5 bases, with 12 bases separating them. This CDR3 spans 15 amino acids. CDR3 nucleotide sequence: TGTGCCAGCAGTTTAACCTTCGAGAGTACCGGGGAGCTGTTTTTT. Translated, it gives CASSLTFESTGELFF. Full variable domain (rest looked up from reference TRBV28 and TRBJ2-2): DVKVTQSSRYLVKRTGEKVFLECVQDMDHENMFWYRQDPGLGLRLIYFSYDVKMKEKGDIPEGYSVSREKKERFSLILESASTNQTSMYLCASSLTFESTGELFFGEGSRLTVL.

The CDR3 DNA follows: TGCAGTGGGGCGGGACAGGGGATCTACGAGCAGTACTTC. It yields the protein CSGAGQGIYEQYF. The rearrangement links TRBV20-1 to TRBJ2-7, with TRBD1 identical over 10 bases. The CDR3 covers 13 residues. The J segment lost 3 bases and the V segment lost 7 bases, leaving 6 bases of the junction unmatched. Germline CDR1 and CDR2: DFQATT and SNEGSKA (reference sequence).

CDR3 protein: CSASSSSAQETQYF. In nucleotides, the CDR3 is TGCAGTGCTAGCTCTTCATCCGCCCAAGAGACCCAGTACTTC. The gene calls are TRBV20-1 and TRBJ2-5; D call uncertain. Germline V gene sequence: CDR1 DFQATT, CDR2 SNEGSKA (reference sequence). The CDR3 runs to 14 residues. Trimming pared 3 bases from V and 1 base from J, leaving 12 bases between.

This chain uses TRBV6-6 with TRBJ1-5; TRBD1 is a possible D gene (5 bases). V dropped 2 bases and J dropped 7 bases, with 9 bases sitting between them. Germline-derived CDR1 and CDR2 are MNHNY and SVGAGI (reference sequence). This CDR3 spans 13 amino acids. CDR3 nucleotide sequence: TGTGCCAGCAGTTACGCCCAGGGCCAGCCCCAGCATTTT. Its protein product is CASSYAQGQPQHF.

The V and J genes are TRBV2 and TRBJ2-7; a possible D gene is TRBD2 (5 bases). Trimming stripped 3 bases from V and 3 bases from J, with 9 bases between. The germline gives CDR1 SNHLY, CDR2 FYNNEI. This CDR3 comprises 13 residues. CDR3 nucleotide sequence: TGTGCCAGCAGTGATTCTCGGGGCTACGAGCAGTACTTC. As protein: CASSDSRGYEQYF.

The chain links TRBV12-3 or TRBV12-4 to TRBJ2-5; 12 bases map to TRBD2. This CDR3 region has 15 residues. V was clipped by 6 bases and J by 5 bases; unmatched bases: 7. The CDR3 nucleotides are TGTGCCAGCAGCTCTAGCGGGGGGGCCTTGGAGACCCAGTACTTC. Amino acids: CASSSSGGALETQYF.

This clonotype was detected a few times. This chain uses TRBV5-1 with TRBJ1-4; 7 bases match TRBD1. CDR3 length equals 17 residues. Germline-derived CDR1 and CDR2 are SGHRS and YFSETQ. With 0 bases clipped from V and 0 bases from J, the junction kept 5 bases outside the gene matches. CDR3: CASSLAVGGTTNEKLFF. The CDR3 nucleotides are TGCGCCAGCAGCTTGGCCGTAGGGGGCACAACTAATGAAAAACTGTTTTTT.

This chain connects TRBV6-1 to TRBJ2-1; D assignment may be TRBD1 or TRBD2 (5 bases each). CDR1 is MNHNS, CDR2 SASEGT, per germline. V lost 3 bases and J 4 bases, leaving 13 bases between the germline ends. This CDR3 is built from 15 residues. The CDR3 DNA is TGTGCCAGCAGTGATGAGGGGAAAGGGTACAATGAGCAGTTCTTC. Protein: CASSDEGKGYNEQFF.

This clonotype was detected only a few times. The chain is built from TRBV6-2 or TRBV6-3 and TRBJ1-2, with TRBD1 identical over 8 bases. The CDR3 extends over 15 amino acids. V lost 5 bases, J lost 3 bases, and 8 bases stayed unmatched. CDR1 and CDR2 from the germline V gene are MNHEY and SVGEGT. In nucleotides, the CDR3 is TGTGCCAGCAGTCGCGCAGGGGGCAGAGACTATGGCTACACCTTC. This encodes CASSRAGGRDYGYTF.